The T cell receptor beta chain described here comes from a study of cytomegalovirus exposure and HLA in healthy donors. Produced via immunoSEQ multiplex PCR; TCRdb's table is partial and in-frame only. The table has about 150,000 clones, approximately 86% seen once; the top ten hold less than 5.5%. The junction had 5 bases not matched to a gene; V was cut back by 0 bases and J by 7 bases. In germline, CDR1 is MNHEY, CDR2 SVGAGI. This CDR3 spans 15 amino acids. The specimen sequenced was PBMCs. The chain couples TRBV6-5 to TRBJ2-4; TRBD2 matches at 8 bases. The source is a man between 18 and 29 years old in good health and CMV-seropositive. Written as DNA, the CDR3 is TGTGCCAGCAGTTACTCAGGGACGGGGGGGAACATTCAGTACTTC. Translated, it gives CASSYSGTGGNIQYF.